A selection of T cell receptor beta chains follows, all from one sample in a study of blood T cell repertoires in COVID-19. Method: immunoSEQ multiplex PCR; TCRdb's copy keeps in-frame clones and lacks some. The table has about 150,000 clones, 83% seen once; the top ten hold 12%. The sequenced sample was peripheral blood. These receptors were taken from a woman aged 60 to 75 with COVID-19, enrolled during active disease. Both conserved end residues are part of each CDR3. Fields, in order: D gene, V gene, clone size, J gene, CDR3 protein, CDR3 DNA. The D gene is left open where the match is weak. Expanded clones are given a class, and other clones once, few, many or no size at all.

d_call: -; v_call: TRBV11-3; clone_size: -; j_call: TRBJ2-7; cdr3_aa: CASSLEASSYEQYF; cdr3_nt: TGTGCCAGCAGCTTAGAAGCGAGCTCCTACGAGCAGTACTTC
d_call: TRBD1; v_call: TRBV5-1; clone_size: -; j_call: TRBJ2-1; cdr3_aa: CASSLGPRDRDYSEQFF; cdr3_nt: TGCGCCAGCAGCTTGGGGCCCCGGGACAGGGACTATAGTGAGCAGTTCTTC
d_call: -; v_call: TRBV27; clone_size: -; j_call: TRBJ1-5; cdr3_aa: CASSLGGSQPQHF; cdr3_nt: TGTGCCAGCAGTTTAGGGGGCAGTCAGCCCCAGCATTTT
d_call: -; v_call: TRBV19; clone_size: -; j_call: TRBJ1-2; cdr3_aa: CASSMGANYGYTF; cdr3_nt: TGTGCCAGTAGTATGGGAGCTAACTATGGCTACACCTTC
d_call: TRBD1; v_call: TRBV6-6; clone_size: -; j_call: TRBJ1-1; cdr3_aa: CASSRGGVMNTEAFF; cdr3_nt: TGTGCCAGCAGTCGAGGGGGCGTCATGAACACTGAAGCTTTCTTT
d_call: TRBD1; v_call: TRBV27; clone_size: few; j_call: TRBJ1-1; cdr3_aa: CASSLTGERSEAFF; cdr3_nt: TGTGCCAGCAGTTTAACAGGGGAGAGATCTGAAGCTTTCTTT
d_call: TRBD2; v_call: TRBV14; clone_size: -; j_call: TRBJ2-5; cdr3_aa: CASSQGASGVQETQYF; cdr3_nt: TGTGCCAGCAGCCAAGGTGCTAGCGGGGTACAAGAGACCCAGTACTTC
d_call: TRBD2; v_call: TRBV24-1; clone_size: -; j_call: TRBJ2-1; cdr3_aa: CATSDPGTSGGVNEQFF; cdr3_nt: TGTGCCACCAGTGATCCTGGGACTAGCGGGGGGGTGAATGAGCAGTTCTTC
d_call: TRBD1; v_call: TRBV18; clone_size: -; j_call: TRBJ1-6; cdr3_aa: CASSPGDRASPLHF; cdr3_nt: TGTGCCAGCTCACCGGGGGACAGGGCTTCACCCCTCCACTTT
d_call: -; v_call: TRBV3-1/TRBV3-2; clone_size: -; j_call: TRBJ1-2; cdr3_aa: CASSYGQNYGYTF; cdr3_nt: TGTGCCAGCAGCTACGGACAAAACTATGGCTACACCTTC
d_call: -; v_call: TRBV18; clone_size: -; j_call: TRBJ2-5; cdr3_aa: CASSRQNEETQYF; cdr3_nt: TGTGCCAGCTCACGGCAGAATGAAGAGACCCAGTACTTC
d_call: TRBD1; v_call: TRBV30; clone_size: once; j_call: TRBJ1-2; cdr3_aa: CAWSRRQGLLYGYTF; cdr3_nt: TGTGCCTGGAGCAGGAGACAGGGGCTTCTCTATGGCTACACCTTC
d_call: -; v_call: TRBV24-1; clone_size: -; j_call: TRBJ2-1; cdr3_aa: CATSDYRRNEQFF; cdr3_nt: TGTGCCACCAGTGATTACAGGCGGAATGAGCAGTTCTTC
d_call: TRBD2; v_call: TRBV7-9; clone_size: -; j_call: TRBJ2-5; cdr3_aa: CASSPTGGAGETQYF; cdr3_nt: TGTGCCAGCAGCCCCACGGGAGGGGCCGGAGAGACCCAGTACTTC
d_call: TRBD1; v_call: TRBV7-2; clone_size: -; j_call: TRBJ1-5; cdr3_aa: CASRPGTGRYQPQHF; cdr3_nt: TGTGCCAGCAGACCCGGGACAGGGAGGTATCAGCCCCAGCATTTT
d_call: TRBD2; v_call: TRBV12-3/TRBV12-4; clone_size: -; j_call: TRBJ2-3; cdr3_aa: CASGHSGRDTQYF; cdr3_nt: TGTGCCAGCGGCCATAGCGGGAGAGATACGCAGTATTTT
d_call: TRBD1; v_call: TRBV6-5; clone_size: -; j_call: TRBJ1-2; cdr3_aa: CASSYDVGQGDYGYTF; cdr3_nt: TGTGCCAGCAGTTACGACGTAGGGCAGGGGGACTATGGCTACACCTTC
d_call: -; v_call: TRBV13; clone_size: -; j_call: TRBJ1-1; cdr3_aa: CASSFSTGLRGHTEAFF; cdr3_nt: TGTGCCAGCAGTTTCTCGACAGGTCTCCGGGGACACACTGAAGCTTTCTTT
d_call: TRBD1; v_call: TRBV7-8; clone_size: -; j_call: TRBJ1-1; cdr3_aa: CASSADRVTEAFF; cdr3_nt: TGTGCCAGCAGCGCGGACAGGGTAACTGAAGCTTTCTTT
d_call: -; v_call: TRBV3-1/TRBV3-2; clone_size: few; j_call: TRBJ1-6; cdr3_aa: CASSQSQGGNSPLHF; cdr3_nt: TGTGCCAGCAGCCAATCACAGGGCGGGAATTCACCCCTCCACTTT
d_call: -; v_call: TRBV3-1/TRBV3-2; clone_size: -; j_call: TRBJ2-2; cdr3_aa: CASSQGGQTGELFF; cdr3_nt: TGTGCCAGCAGCCAAGGCGGACAGACCGGGGAGCTGTTTTTT
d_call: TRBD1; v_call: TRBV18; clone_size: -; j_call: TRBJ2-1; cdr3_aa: CASSLIGTAEEQFF; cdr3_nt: TGTGCCAGCTCACTAATCGGGACAGCCGAGGAGCAGTTCTTC
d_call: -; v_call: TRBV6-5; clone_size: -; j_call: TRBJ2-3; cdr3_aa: CASSPGLDTQYF; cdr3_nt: TGTGCCAGCAGTCCTGGACTAGATACGCAGTATTTT
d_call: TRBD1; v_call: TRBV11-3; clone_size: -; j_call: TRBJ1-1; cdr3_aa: CASSLDGQANTEAFF; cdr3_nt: TGTGCCAGCAGCTTAGACGGACAGGCTAACACTGAAGCTTTCTTT
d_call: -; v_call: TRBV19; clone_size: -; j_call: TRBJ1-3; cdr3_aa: CASTPGGENTIYF; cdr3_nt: TGTGCCAGTACCCCCGGCGGCGAGAACACCATATATTTT
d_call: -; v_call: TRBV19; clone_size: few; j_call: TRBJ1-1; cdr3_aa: CASSTSRGTTEAFF; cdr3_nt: TGTGCCAGTAGTACCTCCCGGGGGACGACTGAAGCTTTCTTT
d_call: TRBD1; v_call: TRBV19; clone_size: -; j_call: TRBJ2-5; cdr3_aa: CASRDRGGETQYF; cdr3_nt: TGTGCCAGTAGAGACAGGGGAGGTGAGACCCAGTACTTC
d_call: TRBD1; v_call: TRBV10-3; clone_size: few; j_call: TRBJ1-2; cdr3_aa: CAISESGTGRYGYTF; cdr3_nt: TGTGCCATCAGTGAGTCCGGGACAGGGCGCTATGGCTACACCTTC
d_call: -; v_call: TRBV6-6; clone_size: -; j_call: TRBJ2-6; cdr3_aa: CASTPGANVLTF; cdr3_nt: TGTGCCAGCACCCCAGGGGCCAACGTCCTGACTTTC
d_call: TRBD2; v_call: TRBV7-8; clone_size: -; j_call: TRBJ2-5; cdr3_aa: CASSLGGGQETQYF; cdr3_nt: TGTGCCAGCAGCTTGGGGGGGGGCCAAGAGACCCAGTACTTC
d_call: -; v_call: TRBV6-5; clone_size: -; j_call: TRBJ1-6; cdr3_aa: CASMGAISYNSPLHF; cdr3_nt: TGTGCCAGCATGGGAGCCATCTCCTATAATTCACCCCTCCACTTT
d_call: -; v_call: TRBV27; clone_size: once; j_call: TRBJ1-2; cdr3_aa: CASSPTFVLANYGYTF; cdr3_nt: TGTGCCAGCAGTCCGACATTCGTCTTAGCTAACTATGGCTACACCTTC